This T cell receptor (beta chain) originates from a study of cytomegalovirus exposure and HLA in healthy donors. Overall study results and limits: Several top significant clusters appeared, in a later analysis, to be linked to common viral pathogens.

60 Vbeta and 13 Jbeta primers were used in PCR. The data were produced by immunoSEQ multiplex PCR, yet TCRdb's version contains in-frame clones alone and is incomplete. The sample records over 200,000 clones, 55% to 75% being singletons. Germline V gene lookup returns CDR1 SGHTA and CDR2 FQGNSA. Trimming cost V 5 bases and J 2 bases; bases outside gene matches: 8. The CDR3 loop spans 15 amino acids. To note about this clone: Its antigen is not known.

Regarding donors, all were healthy bone marrow donors. The gene calls are TRBV7-2 and TRBJ2-7, with 8 bases identical to TRBD2. The clonotype was recovered from a man aged 35 to 55 in good health and CMV-seropositive. The specimen sequenced was PBMCs. The CDR3 coding sequence is TGTGCCAGCAGCCCCGGGGTAGCGGGGCCCTACGAGCAGTACTTC. Translation gives CASSPGVAGPYEQYF.